This TCR beta chain originates from a study of blood T cell repertoires in COVID-19. Sequencing was performed with immunoSEQ multiplex PCR; in TCRdb, only in-frame clones are kept and a portion is missing. The data contain under 200,000 clones, approximately 80% of them seen just once; the ten biggest clones take up approximately 8%. The sequenced sample was peripheral blood. The clonotype originates from a man in his fifties or sixties with acute or convalescent COVID-19.

The CDR3 region is CSALITGANVLTF. CDR3 DNA sequence: TGCAGCGCCTTAATAACTGGGGCCAACGTCCTGACTTTC. The chain employs TRBV29-1 and TRBJ2-6, with D unclear. V was clipped by 7 bases and J by 2 bases, with 9 bases between them. Germline lookup yields CDR1 SQVTM and CDR2 ANQGSEA. The CDR3 spans 13 residues.